This T cell receptor beta chain was captured in a study of control samples from healthy donors and cancer patients. The method was immunoSEQ multiplex PCR; TCRdb's version includes in-frame clones alone and lacks a portion of them. This sample carries around 130,000 clones, about 90% of them seen once, and the ten largest clones take under 9%. This CDR3 contains 14 residues. Germline V gene lookup returns CDR1 MNHEY and CDR2 SMNVEV (reference sequence). V lost 2 bases and J lost 2, with 10 bases in between. This chain joins TRBV27 and TRBJ2-7; weak D call: TRBD2 (5 bases). The sequence was obtained from a man between 45 and 60 years old with head and neck cancer. The source material was PBMCs. CDR3 sequence: CASSLRGLTYEQYF. The CDR3 region has the DNA TGTGCCAGCAGTTTACGAGGGTTAACCTACGAGCAGTACTTC.